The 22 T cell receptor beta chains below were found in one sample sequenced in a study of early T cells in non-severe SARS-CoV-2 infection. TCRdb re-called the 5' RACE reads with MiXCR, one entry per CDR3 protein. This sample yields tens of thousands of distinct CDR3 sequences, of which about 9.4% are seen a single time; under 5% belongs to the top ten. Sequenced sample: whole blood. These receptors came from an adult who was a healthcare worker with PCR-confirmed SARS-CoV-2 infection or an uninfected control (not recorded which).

CDR3 sequence: CASRLTGSTYEQYF. CDR3 coding DNA: TGCGCCAGCAGACTAACCGGGTCCACCTACGAGCAGTACTTC. The V gene is TRBV5-1, the J gene TRBJ2-7; no clear D. This CDR3 region has 14 residues. The V gene's germline CDR1 is SGHRS and CDR2 YFSETQ. The V end was cut by 5 bases, the J end by 2 bases, with 14 bases between. Full variable domain (outside the CDR3, taken from reference TRBV5-1 and TRBJ2-7): KAGVTQTPRYLIKTRGQQVTLSCSPISGHRSVSWYQQTPGQGLQFLFEYFSETQRNKGNFPGRFSGRQFSNSRSEMNVSTLELGDSALYLCASRLTGSTYEQYFGPGTRLTVT.

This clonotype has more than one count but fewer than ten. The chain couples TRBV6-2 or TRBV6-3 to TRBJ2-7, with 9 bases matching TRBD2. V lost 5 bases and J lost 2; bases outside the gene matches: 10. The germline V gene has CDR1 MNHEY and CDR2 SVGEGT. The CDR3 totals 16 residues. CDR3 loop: CASSPLVAGGPYEQYF. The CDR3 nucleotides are TGTGCCAGCAGTCCGCTTGTTGCGGGAGGGCCCTACGAGCAGTACTTC.

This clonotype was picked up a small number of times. CDR3 sequence (DNA): TGCAGTGCTAGGGGGGGCACTAGCGGGATCACAGATACGCAGTATTTT. This encodes CSARGGTSGITDTQYF. This chain uses TRBV20-1 with TRBJ2-3, with 10 bases that match TRBD2. Unmatched junction bases numbered 8, after V lost 3 bases and J lost 2 bases. Germline assignment: CDR1 DFQATT and CDR2 SNEGSKA (reference sequence). The CDR3 has 16 residues.

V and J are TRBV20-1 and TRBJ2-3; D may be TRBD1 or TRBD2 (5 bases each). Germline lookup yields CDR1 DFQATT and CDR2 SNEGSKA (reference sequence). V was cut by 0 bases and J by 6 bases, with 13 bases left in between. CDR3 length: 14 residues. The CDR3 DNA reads TGCAGTGCTAGAGATACCCGGGGCAGCGATACGCAGTATTTT. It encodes CSARDTRGSDTQYF.

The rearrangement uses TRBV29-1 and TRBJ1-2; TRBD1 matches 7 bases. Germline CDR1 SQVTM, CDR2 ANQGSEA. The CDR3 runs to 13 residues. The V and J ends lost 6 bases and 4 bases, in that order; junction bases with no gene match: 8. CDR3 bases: TGCAGCGTAGGACCCGACAGGGCCTATGGCTACACCTTC. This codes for CSVGPDRAYGYTF. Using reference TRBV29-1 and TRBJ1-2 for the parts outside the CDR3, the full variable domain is SAVISQKPSRDICQRGTSLTIQCQVDSQVTMMFWYRQQPGQSLTLIATANQGSEATYESGFVIDKFPISRPNLTFSTLTVSNMSPEDSSIYLCSVGPDRAYGYTFGSGTRLTVV.

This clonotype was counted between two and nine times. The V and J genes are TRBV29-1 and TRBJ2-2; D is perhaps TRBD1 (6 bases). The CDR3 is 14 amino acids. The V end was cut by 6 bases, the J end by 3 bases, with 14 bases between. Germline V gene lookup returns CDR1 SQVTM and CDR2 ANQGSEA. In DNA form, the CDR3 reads TGCAGCGTGGCCGGGACACCTCACACCGGGGAGCTGTTTTTT. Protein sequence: CSVAGTPHTGELFF.

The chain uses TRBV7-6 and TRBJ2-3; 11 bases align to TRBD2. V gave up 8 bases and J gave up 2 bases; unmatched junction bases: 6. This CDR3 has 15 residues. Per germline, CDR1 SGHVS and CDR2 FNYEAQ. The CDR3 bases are TGTGCCAGCTCCCGGGGACTAGCGGTCACAGATACGCAGTATTTT. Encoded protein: CASSRGLAVTDTQYF.

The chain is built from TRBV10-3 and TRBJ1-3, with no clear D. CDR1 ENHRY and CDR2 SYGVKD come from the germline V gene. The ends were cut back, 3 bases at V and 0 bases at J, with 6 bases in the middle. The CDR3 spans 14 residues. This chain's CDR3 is CAISDSYSGNTIYF. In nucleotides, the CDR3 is TGTGCCATCAGTGACAGTTACTCTGGAAACACCATATATTTT.

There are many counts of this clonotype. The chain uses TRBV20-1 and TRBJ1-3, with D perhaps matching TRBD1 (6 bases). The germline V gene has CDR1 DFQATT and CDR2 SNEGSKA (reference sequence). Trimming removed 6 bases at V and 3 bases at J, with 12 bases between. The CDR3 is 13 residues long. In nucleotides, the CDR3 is TGCAGTGCCCTAGAAGGGGGTGGAAACACCATATATTTT. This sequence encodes CSALEGGGNTIYF.

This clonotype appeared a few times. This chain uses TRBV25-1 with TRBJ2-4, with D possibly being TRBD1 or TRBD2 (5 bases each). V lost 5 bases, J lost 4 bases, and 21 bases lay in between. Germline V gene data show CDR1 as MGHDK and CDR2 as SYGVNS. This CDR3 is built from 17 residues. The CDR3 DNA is TGTGCCAGCAGTCCAATGGGGACGGAGAGACGGAAAAACATTCAGTACTTC. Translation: CASSPMGTERRKNIQYF.

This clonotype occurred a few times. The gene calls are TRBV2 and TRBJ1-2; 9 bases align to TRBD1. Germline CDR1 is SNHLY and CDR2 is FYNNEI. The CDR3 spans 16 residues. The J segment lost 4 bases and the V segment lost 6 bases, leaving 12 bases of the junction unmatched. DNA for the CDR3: TGTGCCAGCAGCGCATTCCCTACAGGGGGCGTCTATGGCTACACCTTC. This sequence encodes CASSAFPTGGVYGYTF.

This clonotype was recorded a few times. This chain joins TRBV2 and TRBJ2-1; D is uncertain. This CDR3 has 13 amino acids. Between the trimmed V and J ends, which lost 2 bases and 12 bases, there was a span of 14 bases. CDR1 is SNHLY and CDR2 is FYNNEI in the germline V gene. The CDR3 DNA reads TGTGCCAGCAGTGAACTAATGGGGATAAGGCAGTTCTTC. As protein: CASSELMGIRQFF.

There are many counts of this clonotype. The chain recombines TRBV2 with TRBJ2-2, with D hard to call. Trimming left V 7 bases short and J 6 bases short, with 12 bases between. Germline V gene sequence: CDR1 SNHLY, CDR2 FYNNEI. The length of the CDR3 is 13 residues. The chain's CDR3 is CASNPVRAGELFF. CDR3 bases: TGTGCCAGCAATCCCGTTCGGGCCGGGGAGCTGTTTTTT.

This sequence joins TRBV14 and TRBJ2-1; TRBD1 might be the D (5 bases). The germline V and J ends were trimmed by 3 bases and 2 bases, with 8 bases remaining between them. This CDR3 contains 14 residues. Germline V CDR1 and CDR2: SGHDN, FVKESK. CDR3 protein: CASSQGLPYNEQFF. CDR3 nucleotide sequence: TGTGCCAGCAGCCAGGGGCTCCCCTACAATGAGCAGTTCTTC.

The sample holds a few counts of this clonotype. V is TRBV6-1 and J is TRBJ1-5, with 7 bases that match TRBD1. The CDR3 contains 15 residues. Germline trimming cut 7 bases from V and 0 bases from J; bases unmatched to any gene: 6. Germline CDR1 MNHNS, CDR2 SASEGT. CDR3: CASTPTGSSNQPQHF. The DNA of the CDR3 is TGTGCCAGCACCCCGACAGGGTCTAGCAATCAGCCCCAGCATTTT.

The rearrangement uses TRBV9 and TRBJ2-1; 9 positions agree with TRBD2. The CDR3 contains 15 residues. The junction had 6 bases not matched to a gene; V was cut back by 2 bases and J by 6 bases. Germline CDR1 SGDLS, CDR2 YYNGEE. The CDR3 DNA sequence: TGTGCCAGCAGCGTCTCTCTAGCGGGAAGCAATGAGCAGTTCTTC. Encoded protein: CASSVSLAGSNEQFF.

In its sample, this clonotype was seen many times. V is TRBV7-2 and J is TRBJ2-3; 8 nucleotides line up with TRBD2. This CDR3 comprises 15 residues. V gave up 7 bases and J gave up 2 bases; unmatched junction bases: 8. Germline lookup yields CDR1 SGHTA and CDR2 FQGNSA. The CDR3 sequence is CASNLSGANTDTQYF. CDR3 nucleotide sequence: TGTGCCAGCAATCTTAGCGGGGCCAACACAGATACGCAGTATTTT.

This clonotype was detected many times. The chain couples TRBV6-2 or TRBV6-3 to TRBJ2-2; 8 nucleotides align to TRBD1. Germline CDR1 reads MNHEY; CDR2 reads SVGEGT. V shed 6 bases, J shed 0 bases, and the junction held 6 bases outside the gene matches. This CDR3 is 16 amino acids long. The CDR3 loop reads CASRPGTGSNTGELFF. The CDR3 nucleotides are TGTGCCAGCAGACCCGGGACAGGATCGAACACCGGGGAGCTGTTTTTT.

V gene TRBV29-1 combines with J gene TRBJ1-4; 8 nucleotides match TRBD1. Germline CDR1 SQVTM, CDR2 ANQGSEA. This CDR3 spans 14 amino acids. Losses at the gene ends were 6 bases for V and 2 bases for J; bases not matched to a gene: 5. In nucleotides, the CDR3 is TGCAGCGTCAGACGGACAGGGACTAATGAAAAACTGTTTTTT. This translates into CSVRRTGTNEKLFF.

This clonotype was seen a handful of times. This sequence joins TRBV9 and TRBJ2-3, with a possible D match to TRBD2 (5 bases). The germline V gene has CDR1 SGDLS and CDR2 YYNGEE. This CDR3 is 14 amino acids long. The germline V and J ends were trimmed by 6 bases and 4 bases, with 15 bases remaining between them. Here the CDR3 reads CASKRMSGADTQYF. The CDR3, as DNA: TGTGCCAGCAAGCGGATGTCTGGGGCAGATACGCAGTATTTT.

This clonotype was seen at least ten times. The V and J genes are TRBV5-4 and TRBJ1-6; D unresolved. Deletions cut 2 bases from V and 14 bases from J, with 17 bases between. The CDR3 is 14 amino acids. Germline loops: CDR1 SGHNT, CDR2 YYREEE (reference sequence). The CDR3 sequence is CASSLGQSRGSLHF. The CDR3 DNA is TGTGCCAGCAGCTTAGGTCAATCCCGAGGGTCCCTCCACTTT. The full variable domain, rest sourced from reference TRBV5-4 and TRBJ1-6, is ETGVTQSPTHLIKTRGQQVTLRCSSQSGHNTVSWYQQALGQGPQFIFQYYREEENGRGNFPPRFSGLQFPNYSSELNVNALELDDSALYLCASSLGQSRGSLHFGNGTRLTVT.

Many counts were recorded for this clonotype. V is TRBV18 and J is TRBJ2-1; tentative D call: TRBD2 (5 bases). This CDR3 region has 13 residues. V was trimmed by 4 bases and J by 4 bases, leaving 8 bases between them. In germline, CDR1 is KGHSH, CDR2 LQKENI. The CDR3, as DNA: TGTGCCAGCTCACAAGCGGAGTACAATGAGCAGTTCTTC. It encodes CASSQAEYNEQFF.